This T cell receptor (beta chain) was profiled in a study of CD4 T cells in relation to SARS-CoV-2 and coronaviruses. With respect to this clone: The antigen is not known.

Before the COVID-19 pandemic, during about 2010-2018, CD4+ T cells were taken from unexposed donors. After approximately 10 days of culture, CD4+ T cells were isolated. Germline V gene data show CDR1 as MRHNA and CDR2 as SNTAGT. Germline trimming cut 5 bases from V and 4 bases from J; bases unmatched to any gene: 7. The CDR3 sequence is 15 residues long. TCRdb's copy holds only in-frame clones and misses some; the assay was immunoSEQ multiplex PCR. This table holds just over 25,000 clones, 75% to 80% found once. The chain has TRBV6-4 and TRBJ2-3; 9 nucleotides align to TRBD2. Sequencing was carried out using CD4+ T cells from PBMCs, cultured in vitro. The TCR originated in a human donor in good health. The CDR3: CASSPGLAVADTQYF. The CDR3 DNA sequence: TGTGCCAGCAGTCCGGGACTAGCAGTAGCAGATACGCAGTATTTT.